The T cell receptor beta chain described here comes from a study of T cells in Graves' hyperthyroidism and ophthalmopathy (dated by TCRdb to between 2017 and 2020). Notes on the research overall: Peripheral blood samples were taken at the time of initial diagnosis, prior to any treatment. A discovery cohort of about 100 patients, 43 with Graves' ophthalmopathy and about 58 with stable Graves' hyperthyroidism, was used to find distinguishing TCR V-J signatures. Prospective prediction of ophthalmopathy was tested in an independent validation cohort consisting of some 19 hyperthyroidism patients and more than 15 patients who later progressed to ophthalmopathy. The study also compared thyroid tissue and blood T-cell repertoires from a handful of Graves' hyperthyroidism patients. After sampling, hyperthyroidism patients received methimazole starting at 30 mg daily, and ophthalmopathy patients received high-dose intravenous methylprednisolone. The paper describes TCR Vbeta CDR3 sequencing of 140 or so peripheral blood samples, made up of about 41 ophthalmopathy patients, roughly 80 hyperthyroidism patients and 17 progressor patients. The roughly 100 discovery patients were randomly divided into training and test sets at a 7:3 ratio. Overall results and qualifications from the work: Most expanded thyroid clonotypes (frequency above 0.001) were also detected in blood, a finding suggesting that blood repertoires may reflect thyroid immune responses. During validation, the model predicted progression to ophthalmopathy a median of roughly 7.1 months ahead of onset, with almost 71% sensitivity and less than 85% specificity. A 13 V-J signature model separated ophthalmopathy from stable hyperthyroidism, with about 90% sensitivity and 81.08% specificity in cross-validation and 80%/75% in testing. No statistical method was used to set the sample size in advance, and investigators knew the group allocation.

TCR beta CDR3 regions were amplified from RNA transcripts. The first round of RT-PCR for the TCR CDR3 was performed with the HTBI primer set and the Qiagen OneStep RT-PCR kit. The libraries were constructed in a second round of multiplex PCR and then size-selected and purified. Paired-end sequencing of the libraries was performed with 100 bp reads on an Illumina HiSeq2000. The published analysis was carried out like this. SOAPnuke was used to process the raw data, throwing out any read that contained adapters or uncalled bases, had a mean Phred below 15, or lacked an exact constant-primer or identifier match. COPE v1.2.5 was used to merge high-quality paired reads, and clonotypes were defined as unique nucleotide sequences. MiTCR v1.1 was used to align clonotypes to the IMGT TRBV, TRBD and TRBJ reference segments. Only V-J combinations with frequency above 0.0001, covering 99.2% of repertoires, were analysed. The TCS score was defined as the ratio of F50 (clonal expansion) to E x V (chaos), calculated using BLOSUM62-based TCRdist between CDR3 peptides within each V-J. Welch's t-statistics and random forest reduced around 520 V-J features to roughly 13, which were used in a naive Bayes classifier (R e1071). Thyroid-blood repertoire similarity was quantified with the Morisita-Horn index. TCRdb redid the processing of the public reads, applying fastp at Q25 and MiXCR, and retained in-frame beta chains. Every entry covers one CDR3 protein and lists the most common genes and DNA from its rows. Here the V and J calls rest on TCRdb's processing, not on the authors' analysis. Counted in this sample were under 65,000 distinct CDR3 sequences; approximately 50% of them appeared once. The ten largest clones add up to about 3.3% of the sample.

In the germline V gene, CDR1 corresponds to LGHNA and CDR2 to YNFKEQ. The CDR3, from cysteine to phenylalanine, totals 14 residues. Only CDR3 DNA remains: 42 bases, in frame from the first base. After removal of 1 base from V and 0 bases from J, the junction retains 0 bases not matched to a gene. Moderately to severely active disease, a Clinical Activity Score of at least 3, a NOSPECS grade of at least 4, and a duration under 3 months were present in ophthalmopathy patients. Patients with uncontrolled infections, other autoimmune diseases, pregnancy or lactation were excluded. Diagnoses were based on clinical symptoms, serum thyroxine and TRAb, thyroid ultrasound and orbital computed tomography. PBMCs were isolated from about 9.2 ml of fresh peripheral blood by Ficoll-Paque density gradient centrifugation. Total RNA was extracted with Trizol reagent, and quality was checked on an Agilent 2100 Bioanalyzer.

On this clonotype: What this receptor recognizes is not known. Base qualities are missing; no much larger clone stands one base away.

The sequencing sample was made of blood. The rearrangement joined TRBV4-2 to TRBJ2-7, and TRBD1 aligns with 7 junction nucleotides. The TCR comes from an older woman with Graves' ophthalmopathy. At the DNA level, the sequence is TGTGCCAGCAGCCAAGGGGACAGCTCCTACGAGCAGTACTTC. Protein translation: CASSQGDSSYEQYF.